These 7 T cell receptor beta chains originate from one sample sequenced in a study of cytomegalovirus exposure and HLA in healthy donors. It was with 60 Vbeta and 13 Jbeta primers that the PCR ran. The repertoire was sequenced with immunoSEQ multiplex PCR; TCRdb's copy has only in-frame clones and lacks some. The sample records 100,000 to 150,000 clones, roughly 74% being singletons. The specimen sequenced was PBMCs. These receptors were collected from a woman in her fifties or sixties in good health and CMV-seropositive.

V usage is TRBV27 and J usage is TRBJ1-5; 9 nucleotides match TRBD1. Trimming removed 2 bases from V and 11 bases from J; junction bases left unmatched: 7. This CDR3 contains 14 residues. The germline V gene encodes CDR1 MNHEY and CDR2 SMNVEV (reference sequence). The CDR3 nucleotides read TGTGCCAGCAGTTTAGGACAGGGGCCCGAGGCCCAGCATTTT. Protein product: CASSLGQGPEAQHF.

The CDR3, as DNA: TGTGCCAGCGGTCGGGACATCGAAGGGGAGCTGTTTTTT. The encoded protein is CASGRDIEGELFF. V gene TRBV2 combines with J gene TRBJ2-2; D is possibly TRBD1 (6 bases). The germline V gene encodes CDR1 SNHLY and CDR2 FYNNEI. The CDR3 runs 13 residues. V lost 8 bases to trimming and J lost 8 bases, with 15 bases between them.

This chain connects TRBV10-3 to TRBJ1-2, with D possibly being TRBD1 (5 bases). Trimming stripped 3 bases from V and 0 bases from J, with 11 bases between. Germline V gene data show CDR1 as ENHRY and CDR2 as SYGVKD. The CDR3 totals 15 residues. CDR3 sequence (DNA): TGTGCCATCAGTGATGGGGGAGGTGCTAACTATGGCTACACCTTC. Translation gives CAISDGGGANYGYTF.

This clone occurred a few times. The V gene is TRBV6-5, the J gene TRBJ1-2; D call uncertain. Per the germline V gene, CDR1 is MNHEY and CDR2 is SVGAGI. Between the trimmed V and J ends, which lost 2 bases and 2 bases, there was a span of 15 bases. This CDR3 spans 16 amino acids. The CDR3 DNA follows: TGTGCCAGCAGTTACCGCACCGCGGGTCCAAACTATGGCTACACCTTC. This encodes CASSYRTAGPNYGYTF.

CDR3 residues: CASSQAAGQLGYTF. The CDR3 bases are TGCGCCAGCAGCCAAGCCGCCGGACAGCTTGGCTACACCTTC. V and J are TRBV4-3 and TRBJ1-2, with D possibly being TRBD1 (6 bases). Trimming removed 1 base at V and 7 bases at J, with 13 bases between. CDR1 LGHNA and CDR2 YSLEER come from the germline V gene. This CDR3 comprises 14 residues.

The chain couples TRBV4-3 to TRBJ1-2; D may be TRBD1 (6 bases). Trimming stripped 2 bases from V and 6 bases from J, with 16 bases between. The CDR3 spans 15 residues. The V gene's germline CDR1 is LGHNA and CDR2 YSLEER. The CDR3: CASSQQGLWGNGYTF. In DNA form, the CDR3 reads TGCGCCAGCAGCCAACAGGGGTTATGGGGCAATGGCTACACCTTC.

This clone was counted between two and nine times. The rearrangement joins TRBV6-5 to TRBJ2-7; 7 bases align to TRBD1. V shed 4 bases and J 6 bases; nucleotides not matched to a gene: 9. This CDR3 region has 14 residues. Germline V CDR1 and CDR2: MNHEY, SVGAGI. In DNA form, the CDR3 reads TGTGCCAGCAGTTTTGAGAGACAGGGCCTCGAGCAGTACTTC. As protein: CASSFERQGLEQYF.